A single sample is the source of the 21 T cell receptor beta chains below, sequenced in a study of blood T cell repertoires in COVID-19 (dated by TCRdb to about 2020). To prepare the library, the immunoSEQ multiplex PCR assay was applied. TCRdb holds this immuneACCESS table with in-frame rearrangements only. Some clones are missing; in checked studies, unresolved V genes explain under half, and the rest has no known cause. For this sample there are 150,000 to 180,000 clones; roughly 83% appear just once. 25% to 35% of the sample rests with the top ten. Sequencing was carried out using peripheral blood. The receptor set was obtained from a woman aged 60-70 years with acute or convalescent COVID-19.

This clone was recorded only once. The rearrangement uses TRBV18 and TRBJ1-4; 9 nucleotides line up with TRBD1. Germline V gene lookup returns CDR1 KGHSH and CDR2 LQKENI. V lost 2 bases and J lost 7; bases outside the gene matches: 5. The CDR3 covers 15 residues. This CDR3 reads CASSPNRGRGEKLFF. Here the CDR3 DNA reads TGTGCCAGCTCACCAAACAGGGGGCGGGGTGAAAAACTGTTTTTT.

This clone has only a few counts. The chain recombines TRBV6-2 or TRBV6-3 with TRBJ1-1, with 7 bases aligning to TRBD1. The junction had 11 bases not matched to a gene; V was cut back by 4 bases and J by 3 bases. The V gene's germline CDR1 is MNHEY and CDR2 SVGEGT. This CDR3 has 16 residues. The CDR3 loop reads CASSSNRGGSDTEAFF. CDR3 DNA: TGTGCCAGCAGTTCTAACAGGGGAGGATCGGACACTGAAGCTTTCTTT.

This clone was observed once. The chain combines TRBV7-8 with TRBJ1-6; 9 nucleotides line up with TRBD1. The J segment lost 3 bases and the V segment lost 5 bases, leaving 2 bases of the junction unmatched. CDR1 is SGHVS, CDR2 FQNEAQ, per germline. CDR3 size: 15 residues. CDR3 loop: CASSPDRGYNSPLHF. Written as DNA, the CDR3 is TGTGCCAGCAGCCCGGACAGGGGCTATAATTCACCCCTCCACTTT. Drawing the rest from reference TRBV7-8 and TRBJ1-6, the complete variable domain is GAGVSQSPRYKVAKRGQDVALRCDPISGHVSLFWYQQALGQGPEFLTYFQNEAQLDKSGLPSDRFFAERPEGSVSTLKIQRTQQEDSAVYLCASSPDRGYNSPLHFGNGTRLTVT.

This chain joins TRBV5-3 and TRBJ2-7; 11 nucleotides line up with TRBD2. TRBV5-3 is an open reading frame, and its role is uncertain. CDR3 size: 15 residues. Trimming at V came to 4 bases and at J to 6 bases, leaving 9 bases not matched to a gene. Here the CDR3 reads CARSTTSGGGCEQYV. The CDR3 bases are TGTGCCAGAAGCACTACTAGCGGGGGTGGGTGCGAGCAGTACGTC.

This clone showed up just a few times. V gene TRBV28 combines with J gene TRBJ1-4; TRBD1 is a possible D gene (5 bases). V lost 3 bases and J 0 bases, leaving 17 bases between the germline ends. The CDR3 runs 18 residues. Germline V gene lookup returns CDR1 MDHEN and CDR2 SYDVKM. The CDR3 DNA is TGTGCCAGCAGTTTCCTTCGTTCAGGGCCTGCAACTAATGAAAAACTGTTTTTT. It yields the protein CASSFLRSGPATNEKLFF.

This clone appeared a single time. The rearrangement uses TRBV5-5 and TRBJ2-3; maybe TRBD1 (5 bases). The V end was cut by 0 bases, the J end by 2 bases, with 10 bases between. CDR3 size: 15 residues. Germline V gene sequence: CDR1 SGHKS, CDR2 YYEKEE (reference sequence). This CDR3 is CASSLEVTVTDTQYF. Here the CDR3 DNA reads TGTGCCAGCAGCTTGGAGGTGACAGTCACAGATACGCAGTATTTT.

V and J are TRBV9 and TRBJ1-1, with D uncertain. This CDR3 comprises 15 residues. Looked up from germline, CDR1 is SGDLS and CDR2 is YYNGEE. V lost 2 bases and J lost 3, with 14 bases in between. CDR3 coding DNA: TGTGCCAGCAGCGTCGGGAGCCGGGAGGACACTGAAGCTTTCTTT. It is translated as CASSVGSREDTEAFF.

The chain has TRBV4-1 and TRBJ1-2; no definite D call. The CDR3 runs to 15 residues. Germline V lookup: CDR1 MGHRA, CDR2 YSYEKL. The V end was cut by 0 bases, the J end by 3 bases, with 11 bases between. The CDR3 region has the DNA TGCGCCAGCAGCCAAGACAGGACGCGGGACTATGGCTACACCTTC. This codes for CASSQDRTRDYGYTF.

This clone came up once. V usage is TRBV7-9 and J usage is TRBJ1-6; maybe TRBD1 (5 bases). With 0 bases removed from V and 6 bases from J, the gap between germline ends came to 9 bases. The V gene's germline CDR1 is SEHNR and CDR2 FQNEAQ (reference sequence). The CDR3 covers 15 residues. CDR3 protein: CASSLARRANSPLHF. For the CDR3, the DNA is TGTGCCAGCAGCTTAGCGCGCAGGGCTAATTCACCCCTCCACTTT.

The chain is built from TRBV7-9 and TRBJ1-6, with D unresolved. CDR3 length: 13 residues. Germline CDR1 and CDR2: SEHNR and FQNEAQ (reference sequence). Trimming shortened V by 4 bases and J by 4 bases, and 5 bases separated the two germline ends. The chain's CDR3 is CASSSLYNSPLHF. CDR3 DNA sequence: TGTGCCAGCAGCTCCCTATATAATTCACCCCTCCACTTT.

The V call is TRBV6-6, the J call TRBJ2-2; D remains unclear. This CDR3 contains 15 residues. V shed 0 bases and J shed 3 bases, with 8 bases lying between them. Looked up from germline, CDR1 is MNHNY and CDR2 is SVGAGI (reference sequence). The CDR3 nucleotides are TGTGCCAGCAGTTACTCGAGGCGAGACACCGGGGAGCTGTTTTTT. Amino acid sequence: CASSYSRRDTGELFF.

This chain links TRBV28 with TRBJ1-5, with no clear D. CDR3 length: 15 residues. Germline lookup yields CDR1 MDHEN and CDR2 SYDVKM. The V and J ends lost 2 bases and 2 bases respectively, with 10 bases between them. As DNA, the CDR3 is TGTGCCAGCAGTTTACGAGACAATGGCAATCAGCCCCAGCATTTT. This translates into CASSLRDNGNQPQHF.

The rearrangement uses TRBV20-1 and TRBJ1-1; 9 bases match TRBD1. This CDR3 region has 14 residues. Looked up from germline, CDR1 is DFQATT and CDR2 is SNEGSKA (reference sequence). J gave up 8 bases and V 3 bases, and 10 bases lay outside the gene matches. CDR3 nucleotide sequence: TGCAGTGCTAGTGCCTGGACAGGGGATAGGGAAGCTTTCTTT. It codes for CSASAWTGDREAFF.

This clone showed up just a few times. The rearrangement links TRBV27 to TRBJ1-2, with unresolved D. The germline V gene encodes CDR1 MNHEY and CDR2 SMNVEV (reference sequence). The CDR3 is 17 residues long. V was shortened by 5 bases and J by 4 bases, with 23 bases between the two germline ends. The CDR3 nucleotides are TGTGCCAGCAGTCCCCTTCCTCCTCCCGGGAGAATCTATGGCTACACCTTC. It codes for CASSPLPPPGRIYGYTF.

The chain combines TRBV4-1 with TRBJ1-2; D is ambiguous. The ends were cut back, 3 bases at V and 2 bases at J, with 10 bases in the middle. Looked up from germline, CDR1 is MGHRA and CDR2 is YSYEKL. The CDR3 contains 14 residues. The CDR3 DNA reads TGCGCCAGCAGCCAGGTCGGGGTAAACTATGGCTACACCTTC. This gives the protein CASSQVGVNYGYTF.

The rearrangement uses TRBV13 and TRBJ1-1; 11 positions agree with TRBD1. The CDR3 contains 15 residues. J lost 3 bases, V lost 4 bases, and 4 bases had no gene match. Germline V gives CDR1 PRHDT, CDR2 FYEKMQ (reference sequence). The CDR3 loop reads CASSSRDRGYTEAFF. The CDR3 region has the DNA TGTGCCAGCAGCTCTCGGGACAGGGGGTACACTGAAGCTTTCTTT.

The J gene is TRBJ1-1, the V gene TRBV11-3; D possibly corresponds to TRBD1 (5 bases). The CDR3 is 13 residues long. Trimming stripped 8 bases from V and 1 base from J, with 11 bases between. Germline assignment: CDR1 SGHNT and CDR2 YENEEA. The CDR3 is CASGQGENTEAFF. The CDR3 region has the DNA TGTGCCAGCGGCCAGGGTGAGAACACTGAAGCTTTCTTT. Supplemented by reference TRBV11-3 and TRBJ1-1, the full variable domain reads EAGVVQSPRYKIIEKKQPVAFWCNPISGHNTLYWYLQNLGQGPELLIRYENEEAVDDSQLPKDRFSAERLKGVDSTLKIQPAELGDSAVYLCASGQGENTEAFFGQGTRLTVV.

The CDR3 bases are TGTGCCAGCAGTGCCGGACAGGGGGCAGATACGCAGTATTTT. Protein: CASSAGQGADTQYF. V usage is TRBV4-2 and J usage is TRBJ2-3; 10 bases are shared with TRBD1. The germline CDR1 and CDR2 sequences are LGHNA and YNFKEQ. The CDR3 totals 14 residues. Trimming took 6 bases from V and 4 from J; bases not matched to a gene: 4.

The V and J genes are TRBV5-1 and TRBJ2-5; 10 bases align to TRBD2. Germline-derived CDR1 and CDR2 are SGHRS and YFSETQ. This CDR3 comprises 17 residues. With V trimmed by 3 bases and J by 2 bases, 10 bases remained unmatched. The CDR3 is CASSYRSSSGGQETQYF. In nucleotides, the CDR3 is TGCGCCAGCAGCTACAGGAGTAGTAGCGGGGGGCAAGAGACCCAGTACTTC.

V and J are TRBV6-6 and TRBJ1-3; 8 bases line up with TRBD1. The CDR3 sequence is 14 residues long. Losses at the gene ends were 5 bases for V and 5 bases for J; bases not matched to a gene: 5. Germline V gene sequence: CDR1 MNHNY, CDR2 SVGAGI (reference sequence). The CDR3 region has the DNA TGTGCCAGCAGTCTCGGACAGGGTCGAAACACCATATATTTT. This sequence encodes CASSLGQGRNTIYF.

This rearrangement joins TRBV10-3 to TRBJ2-5; 8 positions match TRBD1. J was trimmed by 4 bases and V by 4 bases; bases with no gene match: 2. Looked up from germline, CDR1 is ENHRY and CDR2 is SYGVKD. The CDR3 loop spans 13 amino acids. The CDR3 loop is CAISAGGRETQYF. For the CDR3, the DNA is TGTGCCATCAGTGCAGGGGGCCGAGAGACCCAGTACTTC.